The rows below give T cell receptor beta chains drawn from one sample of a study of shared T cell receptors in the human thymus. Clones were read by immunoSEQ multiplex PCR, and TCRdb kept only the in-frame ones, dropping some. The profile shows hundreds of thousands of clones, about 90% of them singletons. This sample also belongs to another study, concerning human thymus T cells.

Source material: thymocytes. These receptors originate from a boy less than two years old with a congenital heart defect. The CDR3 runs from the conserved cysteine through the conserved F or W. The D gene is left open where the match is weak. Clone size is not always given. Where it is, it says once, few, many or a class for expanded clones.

CDR3 DNA: TGTGCCAGCAGGCCGACAGGAAGGAGCAATCAGCCCCAGCATTTT
CDR3 protein: CASRPTGRSNQPQHF
D gene: NA
CDR3 length: 15
clone size: NA
V gene: TRBV6-5
J gene: TRBJ1-5

CDR3 DNA: TGTGCCAGCAGCTTCGGGTCAGAAACGCGACTCTACACCGGGGAGCTGTTTTTT
CDR3 protein: CASSFGSETRLYTGELFF
D gene: NA
CDR3 length: 18
clone size: NA
V gene: TRBV5-5
J gene: TRBJ2-2

CDR3 DNA: TGCGCCAGCAGCCAAGAACCCACCAAGGAGACAGGGGGCAGGAATCAGCCCCAGCATTTT
CDR3 protein: CASSQEPTKETGGRNQPQHF
D gene: TRBD1
CDR3 length: 20
clone size: NA
V gene: TRBV4-3
J gene: TRBJ1-5

CDR3 DNA: TGTGCCATCAGGCAGACAACTAGCGGGACCTGGAGGGAGCAGTTCTTC
CDR3 protein: CAIRQTTSGTWREQFF
D gene: TRBD2
CDR3 length: 16
clone size: NA
V gene: TRBV10-3
J gene: TRBJ2-1

CDR3 DNA: TGTGCTAGTGGGCGAAAGGACAGGGTCCACGAGCAGTACTTC
CDR3 protein: CASGRKDRVHEQYF
D gene: TRBD1
CDR3 length: 14
clone size: NA
V gene: TRBV12-5
J gene: TRBJ2-7

CDR3 DNA: TGTGCCAGCAGTCTACCCACTCCGACCGAATATAGCACCCCAGATACGCAGTATTTT
CDR3 protein: CASSLPTPTEYSTPDTQYF
D gene: NA
CDR3 length: 19
clone size: NA
V gene: TRBV5-4
J gene: TRBJ2-3

CDR3 DNA: TGTGCCAGCAGCTTGAGTCCCGCGCGAGACCCAGGGCGGTTGAATGGCAATCAGCCCCAGCATTTT
CDR3 protein: CASSLSPARDPGRLNGNQPQHF
D gene: NA
CDR3 length: 22
clone size: NA
V gene: TRBV7-6
J gene: TRBJ1-5

CDR3 DNA: TGTGCCAGCTCACCAAGCACAGGCGGGGATCAGCCCCAGCATTTT
CDR3 protein: CASSPSTGGDQPQHF
D gene: NA
CDR3 length: 15
clone size: NA
V gene: TRBV18
J gene: TRBJ1-5

CDR3 DNA: TGCGCCAGCAGCCAAGAATTCCGTACTAGGGCCGGGTCAGATACGCAGTATTTT
CDR3 protein: CASSQEFRTRAGSDTQYF
D gene: NA
CDR3 length: 18
clone size: NA
V gene: TRBV4-3
J gene: TRBJ2-3

CDR3 DNA: TGCGCCAGCAGTCAATATCAGGGGAGCGGTACTGAAGCTTTCTTT
CDR3 protein: CASSQYQGSGTEAFF
D gene: NA
CDR3 length: 15
clone size: NA
V gene: TRBV23-1
J gene: TRBJ1-1

CDR3 DNA: TGTGCCAGCAGCGCCTTTGACGGGGGGCCCAACAATGAGCAGTTCTTC
CDR3 protein: CASSAFDGGPNNEQFF
D gene: NA
CDR3 length: 16
clone size: NA
V gene: TRBV9
J gene: TRBJ2-1

CDR3 DNA: TGTGCCAGTAGACCCTGGACAGGGACAGGCGAGCAGTACTTC
CDR3 protein: CASRPWTGTGEQYF
D gene: TRBD1
CDR3 length: 14
clone size: NA
V gene: TRBV19
J gene: TRBJ2-7

CDR3 DNA: TGTGCCTGGAGTGTACAGAGACTACCCACCGGGGAGCTGTTTTTT
CDR3 protein: CAWSVQRLPTGELFF
D gene: NA
CDR3 length: 15
clone size: once
V gene: TRBV30
J gene: TRBJ2-2

CDR3 DNA: TGTGCCAGCAGTGCTCTGAACACTGAAGCTTTCTTT
CDR3 protein: CASSALNTEAFF
D gene: NA
CDR3 length: 12
clone size: NA
V gene: TRBV2
J gene: TRBJ1-1

CDR3 DNA: TGTGCCAGCAGTCGAGGACTAGCGGGAGGGGTATGTGACAATGAGCAGTTCTTC
CDR3 protein: CASSRGLAGGVCDNEQFF
D gene: TRBD2
CDR3 length: 18
clone size: NA
V gene: TRBV27
J gene: TRBJ2-1

CDR3 DNA: TGTGCCAGCAGCCCGAGGACTAGCGGGAGCATAAGCACAGATACGCAGTATTTT
CDR3 protein: CASSPRTSGSISTDTQYF
D gene: TRBD2
CDR3 length: 18
clone size: NA
V gene: TRBV11-2
J gene: TRBJ2-3

CDR3 DNA: TGTGCCACCAGCACTCGGGCGGGAGGCCGGGAAAAACTGTTTTTT
CDR3 protein: CATSTRAGGREKLFF
D gene: NA
CDR3 length: 15
clone size: few
V gene: TRBV15
J gene: TRBJ1-4

CDR3 DNA: TGTGCCAGCAGCGGCCTCAATCCTGCCCGCACAGATACGCAGTATTTT
CDR3 protein: CASSGLNPARTDTQYF
D gene: NA
CDR3 length: 16
clone size: NA
V gene: TRBV5-6
J gene: TRBJ2-3

CDR3 DNA: TGTGCCAGTAAAACCCCCGGGACAGTCAATGAAAAACTGTTTTTT
CDR3 protein: CASKTPGTVNEKLFF
D gene: TRBD1
CDR3 length: 15
clone size: NA
V gene: TRBV19
J gene: TRBJ1-4

CDR3 DNA: TGTGCCAGCAGCCAAGGGACGGGACTCCGAAACACTGAAGCTTTCTTT
CDR3 protein: CASSQGTGLRNTEAFF
D gene: NA
CDR3 length: 16
clone size: NA
V gene: TRBV14
J gene: TRBJ1-1

CDR3 DNA: TGCGCCAGCAGCTTGGTGTACGCGGGGTATTTT
CDR3 protein: CASSLVYAGYF
D gene: NA
CDR3 length: 11
clone size: NA
V gene: TRBV5-1
J gene: TRBJ2-3

CDR3 DNA: TGTGCCAGCTTGCTCGGGGCTAGCGGGGACGGAGAGACCCAGTACTTC
CDR3 protein: CASLLGASGDGETQYF
D gene: TRBD2
CDR3 length: 16
clone size: NA
V gene: TRBV2
J gene: TRBJ2-5

CDR3 DNA: TGTGCCATCAAGGGTCAGGGCACCATATATTTT
CDR3 protein: CAIKGQGTIYF
D gene: NA
CDR3 length: 11
clone size: NA
V gene: TRBV10-3
J gene: TRBJ1-3

CDR3 DNA: TGCGCCAGCCGGGGACAGGCCCATAACTATGGCTACACCTTC
CDR3 protein: CASRGQAHNYGYTF
D gene: TRBD1
CDR3 length: 14
clone size: NA
V gene: TRBV10-2
J gene: TRBJ1-2

CDR3 DNA: TGTGCCAGCAGCGCTATACTAGCGGAGAGGTACGAGCAGTACTTC
CDR3 protein: CASSAILAERYEQYF
D gene: TRBD2
CDR3 length: 15
clone size: NA
V gene: TRBV7-6
J gene: TRBJ2-7

CDR3 DNA: TGTGCCAGCTCACCTACTGGACGGGACTTAGGGCCCGAGCAGTACTTC
CDR3 protein: CASSPTGRDLGPEQYF
D gene: NA
CDR3 length: 16
clone size: NA
V gene: TRBV18
J gene: TRBJ2-7

CDR3 DNA: TGTGCCAGCAGTGCACAACGGAGGGGGGACAGGGGAGCTCAGCCCCAGCATTTT
CDR3 protein: CASSAQRRGDRGAQPQHF
D gene: TRBD1
CDR3 length: 18
clone size: NA
V gene: TRBV2
J gene: TRBJ1-5

CDR3 DNA: TGTGCCACCAGCCCTAAGCAGCGGCCTGGGACATCATACGAGCAGTACTTC
CDR3 protein: CATSPKQRPGTSYEQYF
D gene: NA
CDR3 length: 17
clone size: NA
V gene: TRBV15
J gene: TRBJ2-7

CDR3 DNA: TGTGCCAGCAGTTTAAGAGGGGGCATTCATAGCAATCAGCCCCAGCATTTT
CDR3 protein: CASSLRGGIHSNQPQHF
D gene: TRBD1
CDR3 length: 17
clone size: NA
V gene: TRBV28
J gene: TRBJ1-5

CDR3 DNA: TGTGCCAGCAGCGTGGAGTCCCGGGAGGGGGCCGATGAGCAGTTCTTC
CDR3 protein: CASSVESREGADEQFF
D gene: NA
CDR3 length: 16
clone size: NA
V gene: TRBV9
J gene: TRBJ2-1

CDR3 DNA: TGTGCCAGCAGGAGAACCCCTTTCCATACGCAGTATTTT
CDR3 protein: CASRRTPFHTQYF
D gene: NA
CDR3 length: 13
clone size: NA
V gene: TRBV4-2
J gene: TRBJ2-3

CDR3 DNA: TGTGCCAGCAGCTTAGCCGGGCGGGGATCTAGCACAGATACGCAGTATTTT
CDR3 protein: CASSLAGRGSSTDTQYF
D gene: NA
CDR3 length: 17
clone size: NA
V gene: TRBV7-9
J gene: TRBJ2-3

CDR3 DNA: TGCAGCGTTGCTGGACAGGGGGAAAGTGATTATGGCTACACCTTC
CDR3 protein: CSVAGQGESDYGYTF
D gene: TRBD1
CDR3 length: 15
clone size: NA
V gene: TRBV29-1
J gene: TRBJ1-2

CDR3 DNA: TGCGCCAGCTTGCCCCAGTCGGGACAAGGGGGCAATGAGCAGTTCTTC
CDR3 protein: CASLPQSGQGGNEQFF
D gene: NA
CDR3 length: 16
clone size: once
V gene: TRBV5-1
J gene: TRBJ2-1

CDR3 DNA: TGTGCCAGCAGCTTCGTACAGTTTCGGTCACCCCTCCACTTT
CDR3 protein: CASSFVQFRSPLHF
D gene: NA
CDR3 length: 14
clone size: NA
V gene: TRBV5-8
J gene: TRBJ1-6

CDR3 DNA: TGTGCCAGCTCACTCCAGGTGGCCAACGTCCTGACTTTC
CDR3 protein: CASSLQVANVLTF
D gene: NA
CDR3 length: 13
clone size: NA
V gene: TRBV18
J gene: TRBJ2-6

CDR3 DNA: TGTGCCAGCAGCGAAAGGGGGCGCGGCACTGAAGCTTTCTTT
CDR3 protein: CASSERGRGTEAFF
D gene: TRBD1
CDR3 length: 14
clone size: NA
V gene: TRBV7-6
J gene: TRBJ1-1

CDR3 DNA: TGTGCCAGCAGCTTTAGGGGATTCTATGGCTACACCTTC
CDR3 protein: CASSFRGFYGYTF
D gene: NA
CDR3 length: 13
clone size: once
V gene: TRBV11-2
J gene: TRBJ1-2

CDR3 DNA: TGCGCCAGCGGCAATCGGACAGGGTCCCTTGACCGAACTTTGCTCCCCCTCTATGGCTACACCTTC
CDR3 protein: CASGNRTGSLDRTLLPLYGYTF
D gene: TRBD1
CDR3 length: 22
clone size: NA
V gene: TRBV5-1
J gene: TRBJ1-2

CDR3 DNA: TGCGCCAGCAGCCAAGATCTTGGATTGTTGGGGACAGCCGAAGAGACCCAGTACTTC
CDR3 protein: CASSQDLGLLGTAEETQYF
D gene: TRBD1
CDR3 length: 19
clone size: NA
V gene: TRBV4-3
J gene: TRBJ2-5

CDR3 DNA: TGTGCCAGCAGCCAAGGAGGGGGAGCTCTCTTT
CDR3 protein: CASSQGGGALF
D gene: NA
CDR3 length: 11
clone size: NA
V gene: TRBV14
J gene: TRBJ1-1

CDR3 DNA: TGCGCCAGCAGCTTGGGACAGGGCTATCAGCAGTTCTTC
CDR3 protein: CASSLGQGYQQFF
D gene: TRBD1
CDR3 length: 13
clone size: NA
V gene: TRBV5-1
J gene: TRBJ2-1

CDR3 DNA: TGCGCCAGCAGCCCCGACGGGTTACTAGCGGGGGACCCCCAAGAGACCCAGTACTTC
CDR3 protein: CASSPDGLLAGDPQETQYF
D gene: TRBD2
CDR3 length: 19
clone size: NA
V gene: TRBV4-3
J gene: TRBJ2-5